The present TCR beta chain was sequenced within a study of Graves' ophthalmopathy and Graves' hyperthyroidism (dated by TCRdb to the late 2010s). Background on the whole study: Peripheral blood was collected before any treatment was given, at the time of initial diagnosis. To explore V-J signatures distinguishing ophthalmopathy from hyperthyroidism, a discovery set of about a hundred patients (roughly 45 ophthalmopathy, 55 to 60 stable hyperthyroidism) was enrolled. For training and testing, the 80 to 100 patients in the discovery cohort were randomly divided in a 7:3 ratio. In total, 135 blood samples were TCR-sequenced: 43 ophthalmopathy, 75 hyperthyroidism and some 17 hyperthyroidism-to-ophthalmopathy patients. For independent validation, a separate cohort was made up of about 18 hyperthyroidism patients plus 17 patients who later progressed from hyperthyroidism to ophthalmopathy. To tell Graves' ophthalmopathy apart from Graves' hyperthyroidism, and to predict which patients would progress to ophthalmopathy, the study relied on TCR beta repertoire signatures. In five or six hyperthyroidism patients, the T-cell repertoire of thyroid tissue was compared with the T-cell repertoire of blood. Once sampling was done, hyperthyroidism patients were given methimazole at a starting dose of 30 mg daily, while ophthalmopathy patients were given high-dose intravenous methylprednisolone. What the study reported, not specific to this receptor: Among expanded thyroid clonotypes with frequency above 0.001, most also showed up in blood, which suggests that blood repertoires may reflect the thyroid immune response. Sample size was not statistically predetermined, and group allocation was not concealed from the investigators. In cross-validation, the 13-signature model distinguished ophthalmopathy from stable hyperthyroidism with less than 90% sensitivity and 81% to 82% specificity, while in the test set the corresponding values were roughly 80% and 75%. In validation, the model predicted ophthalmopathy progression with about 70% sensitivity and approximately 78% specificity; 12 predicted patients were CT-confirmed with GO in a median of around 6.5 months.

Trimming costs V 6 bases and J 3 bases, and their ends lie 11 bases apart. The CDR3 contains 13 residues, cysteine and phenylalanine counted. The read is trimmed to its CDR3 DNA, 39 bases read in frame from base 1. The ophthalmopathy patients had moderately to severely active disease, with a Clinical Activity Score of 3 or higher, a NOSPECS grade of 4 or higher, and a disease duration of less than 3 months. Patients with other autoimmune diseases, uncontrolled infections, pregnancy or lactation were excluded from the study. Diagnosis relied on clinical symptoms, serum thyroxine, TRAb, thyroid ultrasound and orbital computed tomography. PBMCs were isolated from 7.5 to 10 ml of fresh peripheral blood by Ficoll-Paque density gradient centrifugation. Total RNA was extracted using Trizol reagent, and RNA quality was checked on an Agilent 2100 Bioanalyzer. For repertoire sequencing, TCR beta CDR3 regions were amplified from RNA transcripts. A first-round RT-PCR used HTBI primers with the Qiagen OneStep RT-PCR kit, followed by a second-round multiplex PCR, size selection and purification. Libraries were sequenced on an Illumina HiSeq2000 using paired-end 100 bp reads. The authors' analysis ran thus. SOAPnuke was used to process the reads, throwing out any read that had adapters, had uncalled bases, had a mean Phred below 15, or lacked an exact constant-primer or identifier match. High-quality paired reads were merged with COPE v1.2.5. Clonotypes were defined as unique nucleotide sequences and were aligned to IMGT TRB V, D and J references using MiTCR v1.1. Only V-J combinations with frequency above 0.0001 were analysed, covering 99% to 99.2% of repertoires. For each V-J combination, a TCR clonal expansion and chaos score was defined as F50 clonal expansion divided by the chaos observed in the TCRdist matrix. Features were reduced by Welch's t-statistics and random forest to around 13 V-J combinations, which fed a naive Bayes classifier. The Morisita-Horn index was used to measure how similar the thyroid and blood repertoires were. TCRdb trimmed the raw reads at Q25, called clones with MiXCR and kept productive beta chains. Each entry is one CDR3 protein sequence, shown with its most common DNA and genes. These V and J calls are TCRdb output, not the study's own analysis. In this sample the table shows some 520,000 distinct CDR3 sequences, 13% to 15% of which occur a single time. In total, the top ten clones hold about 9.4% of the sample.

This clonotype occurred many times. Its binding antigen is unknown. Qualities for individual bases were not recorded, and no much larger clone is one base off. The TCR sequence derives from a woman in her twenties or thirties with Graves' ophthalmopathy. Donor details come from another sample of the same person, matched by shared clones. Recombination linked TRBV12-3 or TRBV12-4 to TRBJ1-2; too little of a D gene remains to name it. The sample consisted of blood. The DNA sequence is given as TGTGCCAGCAGCCCGGGCCTTTACTATGGCTACACCTTC. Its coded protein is CASSPGLYYGYTF.